Below, 10 T cell receptor beta chains from the same sample are listed, as sequenced in a study of T-cell memory formation after mild COVID-19. TCRdb itself ran the 5' RACE reads through MiXCR, one entry per CDR3 protein. Altogether about 350,000 distinct CDR3 sequences are present, roughly 20% being singletons, with the ten largest covering 21%. What was sequenced was PBMCs or a T cell subset sorted from them (not recorded which). The receptor set was obtained from a man aged 18 to 29 who had mild COVID-19 (a few samples of this study predate the infection). Cell type and time point are not known.

Of note for this clonotype: The junction departs from the called germline gene at one end, perhaps through a read error. The chain couples TRBV7-8 to TRBJ2-1; 9 bases match TRBD2. Per the germline V gene, CDR1 is SGHVS and CDR2 is FQNEAQ. This CDR3 region has 12 residues. CDR3 in amino acids: CASSPGAGGLVF. The CDR3, as DNA: TGTGCCAGCAGCCCAGGCGCGGGGGGGTTGGTCTTC.

This clonotype was found a few times. CDR3 in amino acids: CASSWERVYNSPLHF. Here the CDR3 DNA reads TGTGCCAGCAGCTGGGAGCGGGTGTATAATTCACCCCTCCACTTT. The chain is built from TRBV5-6 and TRBJ1-6; D is uncertain. V was cut by 3 bases and J by 4 bases, with 11 bases left in between. The length of the CDR3 is 15 residues. Germline V lookup: CDR1 SGHDT, CDR2 YYEEEE.

The chain couples TRBV20-1 to TRBJ2-5; D tentatively fits TRBD1 or TRBD2 (6 bases each). CDR3 length equals 14 residues. Trimming stripped 4 bases from V and 5 bases from J, with 17 bases between. From germline, CDR1 is DFQATT and CDR2 SNEGSKA (reference sequence). The CDR3: CSATDGGGGETQYF. CDR3 nucleotides: TGCAGTGCTACCGACGGAGGGGGTGGGGAGACCCAGTACTTC.

The chain has TRBV29-1 and TRBJ2-4; the D gene is possibly TRBD1 (6 bases). V gave up 7 bases and J gave up 6 bases, with 16 bases separating them. CDR1 is SQVTM, CDR2 ANQGSEA, per germline. The CDR3 totals 13 residues. The CDR3 loop is CSAQEDRINIQYF. The CDR3 DNA is TGCAGCGCCCAGGAGGACAGAATAAACATTCAGTACTTC.

CDR3 in amino acids: CASSERRGSGTEAFF. CDR3 DNA: TGTGCCAGCAGTGAAAGAAGGGGATCAGGAACTGAAGCTTTCTTT. The chain uses TRBV2 and TRBJ1-1, with a tentative D call TRBD1 (5 bases). The germline CDR1 and CDR2 sequences are SNHLY and FYNNEI. V lost 2 bases and J 5 bases, leaving 15 bases between the germline ends. This CDR3 region has 15 residues.

This clonotype was observed at least ten times. V usage is TRBV6-2 or TRBV6-3 and J usage is TRBJ2-1, with D hard to call. This CDR3 contains 16 residues. CDR1 is MNHEY and CDR2 is SVGEGT in the germline V gene. V lost 2 bases and J lost 3, with 14 bases in between. As DNA, the CDR3 is TGTGCCAGCAGTTACCTTTCGGCCCGCTACTACAATGAGCAGTTCTTC. This codes for CASSYLSARYYNEQFF.

The V and J genes are TRBV5-1 and TRBJ2-3; 9 bases agree with TRBD2. The CDR3 is 16 amino acids. The ends lost 0 bases at V and 2 bases at J; junction bases unmatched: 4. Looked up from germline, CDR1 is SGHRS and CDR2 is YFSETQ. CDR3 region: CASSLDPSGNTDTQYF. DNA of the CDR3: TGCGCCAGCAGCTTGGACCCTAGCGGGAACACAGATACGCAGTATTTT.

This clonotype showed up just a few times. The chain employs TRBV7-9 and TRBJ2-7; D is undetermined. With 6 bases removed from V and 7 bases from J, the gap between germline ends came to 7 bases. Looked up from germline, CDR1 is SEHNR and CDR2 is FQNEAQ (reference sequence). CDR3 length equals 10 residues. The CDR3 nucleotides are TGTGCCAGCAGGGTACGTGAGCAGTACTTC. It is translated as CASRVREQYF.

In its sample, this clonotype was seen a few times. The rearrangement links TRBV9 to TRBJ2-3; 8 bases line up with TRBD2. With 7 bases clipped from V and 0 bases from J, the junction kept 10 bases outside the gene matches. Germline-derived CDR1 and CDR2 are SGDLS and YYNGEE. The CDR3 totals 16 residues. The CDR3 sequence is CASSLFPGGSTDTQYF. The CDR3, as DNA: TGTGCCAGCTCCCTTTTTCCGGGGGGGAGCACAGATACGCAGTATTTT. Combining the CDR3 with reference TRBV9 and TRBJ2-3 gives the whole variable domain DSGVTQTPKHLITATGQRVTLRCSPRSGDLSVYWYQQSLDQGLQFLIQYYNGEERAKGNILERFSAQQFPDLHSELNLSSLELGDSALYFCASSLFPGGSTDTQYFGPGTRLTVL.

This clonotype was detected only a few times. This chain uses TRBV5-1 with TRBJ1-6; tentatively, D is TRBD1 (6 bases). The CDR3 sequence is 15 residues long. V lost 0 bases, J lost 8 bases, and 12 bases lay in between. Germline-derived CDR1 and CDR2 are SGHRS and YFSETQ. The CDR3 sequence: CASSLEQGPYSPLHF. The DNA for the CDR3 is TGCGCCAGCAGCTTGGAGCAGGGGCCCTATTCACCCCTCCACTTT.